Listed below are T cell receptor beta chains from one sample, sequenced in a study of cytomegalovirus exposure and HLA in healthy donors. TCRdb's copy holds only in-frame clones and misses some; the assay was immunoSEQ multiplex PCR. The sample yields nearly 70,000 clones, 74% seen once. The sample comprised PBMCs. All receptors come from a woman in her sixties or seventies in good health and CMV-seropositive. The CDR3 runs from the conserved cysteine through the conserved F or W. D genes are given only for firm matches. Not all rows give a size; the values are once, few, many and, for expanded clones, a class.

j_call d_call clone_size cdr3_length v_call cdr3_aa cdr3_nt
TRBJ1-2 . . 14 TRBV5-6 CASSSILGVYGYTF TGTGCCAGCAGCTCAATCTTGGGAGTCTATGGCTACACCTTC
TRBJ1-3 TRBD1 . 13 TRBV30 CAWSGDRGTTIYF TGTGCCTGGAGTGGGGACAGGGGAACCACCATATATTTT
TRBJ1-5 TRBD1 . 17 TRBV11-2 CASSLGTGSGIYQPQHF TGTGCCAGCAGCTTGGGGACAGGGAGTGGAATCTATCAGCCCCAGCATTTT
TRBJ2-3 TRBD2 . 14 TRBV18 CASSPGLGADTQYF TGTGCCAGCTCACCAGGACTAGGGGCAGATACGCAGTATTTT
TRBJ1-1 TRBD1 . 16 TRBV25-1 CASSESGTGVGTEAFF TGTGCCAGCAGTGAATCAGGGACAGGGGTTGGCACTGAAGCTTTCTTT
TRBJ1-1 TRBD1 few 13 TRBV6-5 CASTPTGITEAFF TGTGCCAGCACCCCGACAGGGATCACTGAAGCTTTCTTT
TRBJ2-1 TRBD2 . 15 TRBV10-3 CAISPGASGSDEQFF TGTGCCATCAGTCCTGGTGCTAGCGGGAGTGATGAGCAGTTCTTC
TRBJ2-7 TRBD1 . 15 TRBV6-5 CASSYLGTGGYEQYF TGTGCCAGCAGTTACCTCGGGACAGGGGGTTATGAGCAGTACTTC
TRBJ1-4 TRBD1 . 17 TRBV4-1 CASSQAGTGINNEKLFF TGCGCCAGCAGCCAGGCCGGGACAGGCATTAATAATGAAAAACTGTTTTTT
TRBJ2-2 TRBD2 . 14 TRBV7-8 CASSLPGGIGELFF TGTGCCAGCAGCTTACCGGGGGGGATCGGGGAGCTGTTTTTT
TRBJ1-1 . . 12 TRBV6-6 CASRRDNTEAFF TGTGCCAGCCGGAGGGATAACACTGAAGCTTTCTTT
TRBJ2-3 . . 15 TRBV5-1 CASSPGHRTTDTQYF TGCGCCAGCAGCCCGGGACACCGTACCACAGATACGCAGTATTTT
TRBJ2-2 . few 13 TRBV30 CASRRGYTGELFF TGTGCCTCCCGCAGGGGATACACCGGGGAGCTGTTTTTT
TRBJ2-7 TRBD2 once 15 TRBV5-4 CASSPGLAGFYEQYF TGTGCCAGCAGCCCGGGACTAGCGGGGTTCTACGAGCAGTACTTC
TRBJ2-2 . few 14 TRBV10-1 CATVGINRAGELFF TGCGCCACCGTCGGTATCAACAGGGCCGGGGAGCTGTTTTTT
TRBJ1-5 . . 15 TRBV5-1 CASSLDQGGNQPQHF TGCGCCAGCAGCTTGGATCAAGGGGGCAATCAGCCCCAGCATTTT
TRBJ1-1 TRBD1 few 13 TRBV29-1 CSGDQGADTEAFF TGCAGCGGGGACCAGGGGGCCGACACTGAAGCTTTCTTT
TRBJ2-3 . . 11 TRBV30 CAYLSRESLHF TGTGCCTACCTTAGCCGGGAGAGTTTACATTTT
TRBJ2-3 . . 15 TRBV18 CASSLTNGDTDTQYF TGTGCCAGCTCACTTACAAACGGAGACACAGATACGCAGTATTTT
TRBJ1-5 TRBD1 few 14 TRBV19 CASVAGQGNQPQHF TGTGCCAGTGTCGCAGGACAGGGGAATCAGCCCCAGCATTTT
TRBJ1-2 . . 15 TRBV5-1 CASSRGSGTNYGYTF TGCGCCAGCAGCCGGGGATCCGGGACTAACTATGGCTACACCTTC
TRBJ1-1 . . 12 TRBV7-9 CASGGMRTEAFF TGTGCCAGCGGCGGGATGAGGACTGAAGCTTTCTTT
TRBJ1-6 TRBD1 . 15 TRBV18 CASSPGQGVNSPLHF TGTGCCAGCTCACCGGGACAGGGGGTAAATTCACCCCTCCACTTT
TRBJ1-1 . . 15 TRBV18 CASSVRVLMNTEAFF TGTGCCAGCTCAGTCAGGGTCTTGATGAACACTGAAGCTTTCTTT
TRBJ1-2 . . 13 TRBV18 CASSPEQGYGYTF TGTGCCAGCTCACCGGAGCAAGGCTATGGCTACACCTTC
TRBJ2-7 . . 15 TRBV6-5 CASSYGPSRSYEQYF TGTGCCAGCAGTTACGGGCCTTCAAGGTCCTACGAGCAGTACTTC
TRBJ2-7 TRBD1 . 15 TRBV11-2 CASSLDQGQGHEQYF TGTGCCAGCAGCTTAGATCAGGGACAGGGACACGAGCAGTACTTC
TRBJ1-1 . . 14 TRBV11-3 CASSTWAANTEAFF TGTGCCAGCAGCACATGGGCCGCGAACACTGAAGCTTTCTTT
TRBJ2-2 . . 14 TRBV7-9 CASSQPGLGRELFF TGTGCCAGCAGCCAACCGGGACTGGGTAGGGAGCTGTTTTTT
TRBJ2-2 . . 14 TRBV5-6 CASSLGGTSGELFF TGTGCCAGCAGCTTGGGCGGCACGAGCGGGGAGCTGTTTTTT
TRBJ1-6 . . 15 TRBV6-1 CASSEEGGTNSPLHF TGTGCCAGCAGTGAAGAGGGAGGGACTAATTCACCCCTCCACTTT
TRBJ1-1 . few 11 TRBV5-6 CASSLISEAFF TGTGCCAGCAGCTTAATATCTGAAGCTTTCTTT
TRBJ2-1 TRBD2 . 15 TRBV11-3 CASSLQTSGSLEQFF TGTGCCAGCAGCTTACAAACTAGCGGGAGTCTAGAGCAGTTCTTC
TRBJ1-3 . few 14 TRBV2 CASFRESSGNTIYF TGTGCCAGTTTTCGTGAGAGCTCTGGAAACACCATATATTTT
TRBJ2-3 . . 17 TRBV21-1 CASSKNLRQTSTDTQYF TGTGCCAGCAGCAAAAATCTGAGACAGACAAGCACAGATACGCAGTATTTT
TRBJ1-5 TRBD1 . 15 TRBV2 CASRGTTGNNQPQHF TGTGCCAGCAGGGGAACGACAGGGAACAATCAGCCCCAGCATTTT
TRBJ2-7 TRBD2 . 15 TRBV11-1 CASSLVASGTYEQYF TGTGCCAGCAGTTTGGTGGCTAGCGGGACCTACGAGCAGTACTTC
TRBJ1-4 . . 15 TRBV7-6 CASSLGGGPWEKLFF TGTGCCAGCAGCTTAGGAGGGGGTCCCTGGGAAAAACTGTTTTTT
TRBJ1-1 . . 13 TRBV19 CASSIGSGRAAFF TGTGCCAGTAGTATAGGATCCGGGAGAGCGGCTTTCTTT
TRBJ1-5 TRBD1 . 15 TRBV2 CASSRTGGGNQPQHF TGTGCCAGCAGTAGGACAGGGGGCGGCAATCAGCCCCAGCATTTT
TRBJ2-7 TRBD2 . 15 TRBV5-6 CASSGGTSFLHEQYF TGTGCCAGCAGCGGGGGGACTAGTTTTCTCCACGAGCAGTACTTC
TRBJ2-7 TRBD2 . 14 TRBV29-1 CSVKTSGGFYEQYF TGCAGCGTTAAGACTAGCGGGGGATTCTACGAGCAGTACTTC
TRBJ1-2 TRBD1 . 15 TRBV30 CAWIRMTGANYGYTF TGTGCCTGGATCCGGATGACAGGGGCCAACTATGGCTACACCTTC
TRBJ1-2 TRBD1 once 15 TRBV7-9 CASSDGTARNYGYTF TGTGCCAGCAGCGACGGGACAGCCAGAAACTATGGCTACACCTTC
TRBJ2-3 TRBD2 . 14 TRBV5-1 CASSSSGGTDTQYF TGCGCCAGCAGCAGTAGCGGGGGCACAGATACGCAGTATTTT
TRBJ1-2 . . 15 TRBV2 CASSEDRGRGIGYTF TGTGCCAGCAGTGAAGACCGTGGCAGGGGAATAGGCTACACCTTC
TRBJ1-1 . . 14 TRBV19 CASSIQGPATEAFF TGTGCCAGTAGTATTCAGGGGCCGGCCACTGAAGCTTTCTTT
TRBJ2-5 . . 13 TRBV5-1 CASRSWGEETQYF TGCGCCAGCAGGTCTTGGGGAGAAGAGACCCAGTACTTC
TRBJ2-7 . few 14 TRBV5-1 CASSLQSENYEQYF TGCGCCAGCAGCTTGCAGTCGGAGAACTACGAGCAGTACTTC
TRBJ1-1 TRBD1 . 15 TRBV27 CASSPMGQLNTEAFF TGTGCCAGCAGTCCGATGGGACAGCTAAACACTGAAGCTTTCTTT
TRBJ2-1 TRBD1 . 16 TRBV5-1 CASSSRTGGLYNEQFF TGCGCCAGCAGTTCTAGGACAGGGGGCTTGTACAATGAGCAGTTCTTC
TRBJ1-2 . . 15 TRBV7-9 CASSLTTTGDYGYTF TGTGCCAGCAGCTTGACAACGACAGGCGACTATGGCTACACCTTC
TRBJ1-6 . once 16 TRBV4-1 CASSQEAPEYNSPLHF TGCGCCAGCAGCCAAGAGGCCCCGGAGTATAATTCACCCCTCCACTTT
TRBJ1-6 . . 14 TRBV6-5 CASSSGHDNSPLHF TGTGCCAGCAGTTCGGGACACGATAATTCACCCCTCCACTTT